The 10 T cell receptor beta chains given below trace back to one sample, sequenced in a study of OX40 agonist ivuxolimab in advanced cancers. The data were produced by immunoSEQ multiplex PCR, yet TCRdb's version contains in-frame clones alone and is incomplete. The sample consists of tens of thousands of clones, roughly 87% of them appearing once. This specimen was CD4+ or CD8+ T cells sorted from blood, taken in a trial of the OX40 agonist ivuxolimab. All receptors come from an adult with an advanced solid tumor such as melanoma, head and neck, liver or kidney cancer.

This rearrangement joins TRBV7-9 to TRBJ2-5; 7 bases align to TRBD1. The junction had 5 bases not matched to a gene; V was cut back by 5 bases and J by 5 bases. CDR1 SEHNR and CDR2 FQNEAQ come from the germline V gene (reference sequence). The CDR3 covers 13 residues. Here the CDR3 reads CASSPTGSETQYF. In nucleotides, the CDR3 is TGTGCCAGCAGCCCGACAGGGTCGGAGACCCAGTACTTC.

This chain connects TRBV7-9 to TRBJ1-1; no clear D. CDR3 length: 16 amino acids. In germline, CDR1 is SEHNR, CDR2 FQNEAQ (reference sequence). Trimming shortened V by 5 bases and J by 1 base, and 17 bases separated the two germline ends. The CDR3 is CASSQDPHSPNTEAFF. For the CDR3, the DNA is TGTGCCAGCAGCCAAGACCCACACTCCCCGAACACTGAAGCTTTCTTT.

V usage is TRBV30 and J usage is TRBJ1-2, with 11 bases matching TRBD1. J was trimmed by 6 bases and V by 5 bases; bases with no gene match: 11. Germline CDR1 GTSNPN, CDR2 SVGIG (reference sequence). The CDR3 has 15 residues. The chain's CDR3 is CAWDTGQGAEDGYTF. The CDR3 DNA sequence: TGTGCCTGGGACACAGGACAGGGGGCGGAGGATGGCTACACCTTC.

V gene TRBV9 combines with J gene TRBJ2-5, with D unresolved. V was shortened by 2 bases and J by 7 bases, with 18 bases between the two germline ends. The CDR3 loop spans 15 amino acids. Germline-derived CDR1 and CDR2 are SGDLS and YYNGEE. In DNA form, the CDR3 reads TGTGCCAGCAGCGTCTCCCCTGGAGAAAAACGGACCCAGTACTTC. It is translated as CASSVSPGEKRTQYF.

This clone has just a few counts. This sequence joins TRBV13 and TRBJ1-1; D remains ambiguous. The CDR3 sequence is 12 residues long. Between the trimmed V and J ends, which lost 4 bases and 6 bases, there was a span of 9 bases. Germline lookup yields CDR1 PRHDT and CDR2 FYEKMQ (reference sequence). In nucleotides, the CDR3 is TGTGCCAGCAGCTCCGTCACGCCTGAAGCTTTCTTT. Translated: CASSSVTPEAFF.

The chain combines TRBV6-6 with TRBJ2-7; 8 bases are shared with TRBD1. Germline loops: CDR1 MNHNY, CDR2 SVGAGI (reference sequence). J gave up 2 bases and V 7 bases, and 7 bases lay outside the gene matches. The CDR3 runs 14 residues. CDR3 protein: CASMEGQVPYEQYV. DNA for the CDR3: TGTGCCAGCATGGAGGGACAGGTACCCTACGAGCAGTACGTC.

Concerning this clone itself: This likely came from a read error, as a far larger clone is one base away. Within the sample, other DNA sequences also encode this same CDR3. The V and J genes are TRBV5-1 and TRBJ1-1, with a weak D call TRBD1 (5 bases). The CDR3 totals 12 residues. Trimming shortened V by 1 base and J by 5 bases, and 6 bases separated the two germline ends. Germline CDR1 and CDR2: SGHRS and YFSETQ. The CDR3 DNA sequence: TGCGCCAGCAGCTTGCGGGGGACTGAAGCTTTCTTT. Translation gives CASSLRGTEAFF.

This clone appeared once. J is TRBJ1-1 and V is TRBV29-1; possible D gene TRBD1, 5 bases. The germline V gene has CDR1 SQVTM and CDR2 ANQGSEA. The CDR3 consists of 11 residues. The ends were cut back, 8 bases at V and 5 bases at J, with 12 bases in the middle. CDR3 coding DNA: TGCAGCATCGGGGGGGGAACTGAAGCTTTCTTT. This sequence encodes CSIGGGTEAFF.

The V call is TRBV27, the J call TRBJ1-4; 9 bases are shared with TRBD1. Germline CDR1 MNHEY, CDR2 SMNVEV (reference sequence). Trimming took 5 bases from V and 8 from J; bases not matched to a gene: 6. The CDR3 contains 14 residues. The CDR3 DNA is TGTGCCAGCAGTCCCGGGACAGGGCGGGAAAAACTGTTTTTT. This sequence encodes CASSPGTGREKLFF.

V and J are TRBV30 and TRBJ2-2; 7 nucleotides match TRBD2. Germline V CDR1 and CDR2: GTSNPN, SVGIG (reference sequence). Trimming removed 5 bases from V and 5 bases from J; junction bases left unmatched: 17. This CDR3 spans 17 amino acids. The CDR3 spells CAWLALGSSGKTGELFF. The CDR3 coding sequence is TGTGCCTGGCTGGCCCTGGGGTCCAGCGGGAAGACCGGGGAGCTGTTTTTT.